What follows is one T cell receptor beta chain and its context. Its antigen is undetermined. The germline CDR1 and CDR2 sequences are MGHDK and SYGVNS. The CDR3 loop spans 16 amino acids. This entry belongs to a study of CXCR3-negative and CXCR3-positive naive CD8 T cells. Study-wide results and limits: When CXCR3-positive naive cells were set against CXCR3-negative naive cells, the former had more hydrophobic TRB CDR3s.

The libraries of TRB cDNA were constructed through 5' RACE using UMI labels. TCRdb re-called the 5' RACE reads and gives one entry per CDR3 protein, without DNA. This table holds about 130,000 distinct CDR3 sequences. The sequence derives from a human donor in good health. Some clones in this sample may be carry-over from other donors' samples. This chain uses TRBV25-1 with TRBJ1-2. Sequencing was done on a sample of naive CXCR3+ CD8+ T cells from blood. Noted subset: CD45RO-CCR7+CD27+CD95- naive CD8+ T cells expressing CXCR3 (TNR3+). The CDR3 sequence: CASSDSGDPANYGYTF.